The 32 T cell receptor beta chains below were found in one sample sequenced in a study of OX40 agonist ivuxolimab in advanced cancers. The data were produced by immunoSEQ multiplex PCR, yet TCRdb's version contains in-frame clones alone and is incomplete. This sample yields 70,000 to 95,000 clones, of which around 88% are seen a single time; roughly 3% belongs to the top ten. The sequencing used CD4+ or CD8+ T cells sorted from blood, collected in a trial of the OX40 agonist ivuxolimab. The receptor set was obtained from an adult with an advanced solid tumor such as melanoma, head and neck, liver or kidney cancer.

V usage is TRBV28 and J usage is TRBJ1-2, with TRBD1 matching 7 bases. The length of the CDR3 is 17 residues. The V gene end was trimmed by 3 bases and the J gene end by 0 bases; junction bases not matched to a gene: 10. From germline, CDR1 is MDHEN and CDR2 SYDVKM. The CDR3 DNA reads TGTGCCAGCAGTTTGGGCAGGGGGGAGACTTCTAACTATGGCTACACCTTC. The encoded protein is CASSLGRGETSNYGYTF.

This chain connects TRBV9 to TRBJ1-4, with 9 bases matching TRBD1. The V segment lost 3 bases and the J segment 4 bases; nucleotides outside the gene matches: 4. CDR1 and CDR2 from the germline V gene are SGDLS and YYNGEE. CDR3 length equals 15 residues. The CDR3 is CASSGGTGLNEKLFF. CDR3 nucleotides: TGTGCCAGCAGCGGCGGGACAGGGCTTAATGAAAAACTGTTTTTT.

The chain links TRBV28 to TRBJ1-5; unclear D gene. Per germline, CDR1 MDHEN and CDR2 SYDVKM. Trimming cost V 6 bases and J 4 bases, with 7 bases left between them. The CDR3 totals 12 residues. CDR3 sequence (DNA): TGTGCCAGCAGGCCCCCTAATCAGCCCCAGCATTTT. Translated: CASRPPNQPQHF.

The gene calls are TRBV9 and TRBJ2-5, with D tentatively TRBD2 (7 bases). The CDR3 has 16 residues. V was clipped by 0 bases and J by 5 bases, with 17 bases between them. Per the germline V gene, CDR1 is SGDLS and CDR2 is YYNGEE. The CDR3 nucleotides are TGTGCCAGCAGCGTAGGGTCCTCGGGGGGCCGGGAGACCCAGTACTTC. Translating gives CASSVGSSGGRETQYF.

This chain connects TRBV7-3 to TRBJ2-5, with D perhaps matching TRBD2 (6 bases). CDR3 length: 16 amino acids. The germline CDR1 and CDR2 sequences are SGHTA and FQGTGA. Trimming removed 5 bases from V and 1 base from J, with 17 bases in between. The CDR3, as DNA: TGTGCCAGCAGCCCCGTCTCAAAGCGGGCCCAAGAGACCCAGTACTTC. Protein: CASSPVSKRAQETQYF.

The CDR3: CASNRDRRTDTQYF. CDR3 sequence (DNA): TGTGCCAGCAACCGGGACAGGAGGACAGATACGCAGTATTTT. J is TRBJ2-3 and V is TRBV28; 8 bases fit TRBD1. The germline V gene has CDR1 MDHEN and CDR2 SYDVKM. V lost 7 bases, J lost 3 bases, and 6 bases stayed unmatched. This CDR3 spans 14 amino acids.

This clone was seen just once. V usage is TRBV5-4 and J usage is TRBJ2-1; 9 nucleotides line up with TRBD2. Trimming took 7 bases from V and 0 from J; bases not matched to a gene: 8. Germline assignment: CDR1 SGHNT and CDR2 YYREEE (reference sequence). CDR3 length equals 16 residues. CDR3 sequence reads: CASYLISGSSYNEQFF. In DNA form, the CDR3 reads TGTGCCAGCTACTTAATTAGCGGGAGCTCCTACAATGAGCAGTTCTTC.

The J gene is TRBJ1-2, the V gene TRBV2, with 7 bases lining up with TRBD1. CDR3 length: 12 residues. Germline V gives CDR1 SNHLY, CDR2 FYNNEI. V lost 6 bases, J lost 6 bases, and 4 bases stayed unmatched. CDR3 amino acids: CASRLTGNGYTF. CDR3 nucleotide sequence: TGTGCCAGCAGACTGACAGGGAATGGCTACACCTTC.

This chain joins TRBV5-5 and TRBJ2-7; D might be TRBD2 (6 bases). CDR1 SGHKS and CDR2 YYEKEE come from the germline V gene (reference sequence). V gave up 4 bases and J gave up 0 bases, with 11 bases separating them. CDR3 length equals 14 residues. CDR3 nucleotide sequence: TGTGCCAGCAGCCCCCCGGGACTCTCCTACGAGCAGTACTTC. It yields the protein CASSPPGLSYEQYF.

This clone was observed a single time. The chain recombines TRBV4-1 with TRBJ2-3; 9 bases match TRBD2. Germline CDR1 and CDR2: MGHRA and YSYEKL. Trimming cost V 0 bases and J 1 base; bases outside gene matches: 2. This CDR3 is built from 16 residues. This chain's CDR3 is CASSQEERGGTDTQYF. In DNA, the CDR3 is TGCGCCAGCAGCCAAGAGGAGCGGGGGGGCACAGATACGCAGTATTTT.

The chain is built from TRBV2 and TRBJ2-7, with TRBD2 matching over 7 bases. The CDR3 contains 17 residues. In germline, CDR1 is SNHLY, CDR2 FYNNEI. V lost 0 bases, J lost 2 bases, and 10 bases stayed unmatched. CDR3 residues: CASSEALLAGVTYEQYF. CDR3 coding DNA: TGTGCCAGCAGTGAAGCGCTTCTGGCGGGAGTGACCTACGAGCAGTACTTC.

V is TRBV7-9 and J is TRBJ2-1; D is unclear. V was trimmed by 5 bases and J by 5 bases, leaving 7 bases between them. Germline V lookup: CDR1 SEHNR, CDR2 FQNEAQ (reference sequence). The CDR3 contains 12 residues. The CDR3 here is CASSPANNEQFF. The CDR3 DNA reads as TGTGCCAGCAGCCCAGCCAACAATGAGCAGTTCTTC.

The rearrangement links TRBV7-9 to TRBJ2-7; D unclear. V lost 5 bases and J lost 1, with 9 bases in between. CDR3 length: 13 residues. CDR1 is SEHNR and CDR2 is FQNEAQ in the germline V gene (reference sequence). The CDR3 DNA reads as TGTGCCAGCAGCCCCCACCCATCCTACGAGCAGTACTTC. Its translation: CASSPHPSYEQYF.

The chain has TRBV7-9 and TRBJ2-2; the match to TRBD2 covers 10 bases. The CDR3 has 16 amino acids. With 5 bases clipped from V and 1 base from J, the junction kept 4 bases outside the gene matches. The V gene's germline CDR1 is SEHNR and CDR2 FQNEAQ (reference sequence). For the CDR3, the DNA is TGTGCCAGCAGCCCGAGGACTAGCGGGAACACCGGGGAGCTGTTTTTT. This encodes CASSPRTSGNTGELFF.

The chain combines TRBV19 with TRBJ1-1; 8 nucleotides match TRBD1. The germline V gene encodes CDR1 LNHDA and CDR2 SQIVND (reference sequence). The CDR3 sequence is 15 residues long. The V and J ends lost 5 bases and 1 base, in that order; junction bases with no gene match: 6. The CDR3 loop is CASSLTGTGNTEAFF. DNA of the CDR3: TGTGCCAGTAGTTTAACCGGGACAGGGAACACTGAAGCTTTCTTT.

The chain couples TRBV6-5 to TRBJ1-3, with no clear D. This CDR3 has 15 amino acids. Germline CDR1 is MNHEY and CDR2 is SVGAGI. The germline V and J ends were trimmed by 4 bases and 0 bases, with 10 bases remaining between them. The CDR3, as DNA: TGTGCCAGCAGTTCCCCTGGGAGCTCTGGAAACACCATATATTTT. It translates to CASSSPGSSGNTIYF.

The V gene is TRBV14, the J gene TRBJ1-2, with TRBD1 matching over 8 bases. The ends lost 0 bases at V and 4 bases at J; junction bases unmatched: 7. CDR3 length: 16 amino acids. Germline V gene sequence: CDR1 SGHDN, CDR2 FVKESK. CDR3 bases: TGTGCCAGCAGCCAAGATTGGACAGGGATGAGCTATGGCTACACCTTC. Translating gives CASSQDWTGMSYGYTF.

This chain joins TRBV11-2 and TRBJ2-5, with D hard to call. V was clipped by 0 bases and J by 2 bases, with 10 bases between them. CDR3 length: 15 amino acids. Germline CDR1 and CDR2: SGHAT and FQNNGV. The CDR3 bases are TGTGCCAGCAGCTTAGATTCGGTCAGACAAGAGACCCAGTACTTC. It specifies CASSLDSVRQETQYF.

The V gene is TRBV10-1, the J gene TRBJ2-3; 8 nucleotides match TRBD2. The CDR3 sequence is 15 residues long. After removal of 2 bases from V and 5 bases from J, the junction contained 6 bases not matched to a gene. Germline V gene lookup returns CDR1 WNHNN and CDR2 SYGVQD (reference sequence). The CDR3 DNA reads as TGCGCCAGCAGTGAGAAGGTAGCGGGATTAGATACGCAGTATTTT. Translation gives CASSEKVAGLDTQYF.

This rearrangement joins TRBV11-2 to TRBJ1-1; TRBD1 agrees at 7 bases. CDR3 length: 13 residues. Germline V gene sequence: CDR1 SGHAT, CDR2 FQNNGV. After removal of 5 bases from V and 11 bases from J, the junction contained 11 bases not matched to a gene. CDR3: CASSQGQEFKAFF. The DNA for the CDR3 is TGTGCCAGCAGCCAAGGACAGGAATTTAAGGCTTTCTTT.

The chain has TRBV11-2 and TRBJ2-7; TRBD1 matches at 9 bases. Germline V gives CDR1 SGHAT, CDR2 FQNNGV. The CDR3 length is 18 residues. The V and J ends lost 0 bases and 3 bases, in that order; junction bases with no gene match: 12. Written as DNA, the CDR3 is TGTGCCAGCAGCTTAGACTCCCTGGGACAGGGCGACGGCTACGAGCAGTACTTC. The encoded protein is CASSLDSLGQGDGYEQYF.

The gene calls are TRBV6-1 and TRBJ2-7, with TRBD1 as a possible D gene (6 bases). Germline CDR1 reads MNHNS; CDR2 reads SASEGT. V was shortened by 3 bases and J by 2 bases, with 20 bases between the two germline ends. The CDR3 consists of 17 residues. The CDR3 loop reads CASSELGDWSGAYEQYF. CDR3 nucleotide sequence: TGTGCCAGCAGTGAGTTGGGTGATTGGTCAGGGGCCTACGAGCAGTACTTC.

The gene calls are TRBV2 and TRBJ1-1, with D possibly being TRBD1 (5 bases). Germline V CDR1 and CDR2: SNHLY, FYNNEI. V shed 3 bases and J shed 2 bases, with 10 bases lying between them. The CDR3 totals 14 residues. The CDR3 loop is CASSEGLPNTEAFF. CDR3 nucleotide sequence: TGTGCCAGCAGTGAGGGACTTCCTAACACTGAAGCTTTCTTT.

This CDR3 is CASSRLKQGGEQYF. Here the CDR3 DNA reads TGTGCCAGCAGTCGACTGAAACAGGGTGGCGAGCAGTACTTC. J is TRBJ2-7 and V is TRBV6-5, with D maybe TRBD1 (6 bases). Germline CDR1 is MNHEY and CDR2 is SVGAGI. V lost 5 bases to trimming and J lost 6 bases, with 17 bases between them. The CDR3 is 14 residues long.

The rearrangement links TRBV21-1 to TRBJ1-1; TRBD1, the D gene given by the table, was not confirmed from the DNA. TRBV21-1 is deemed a pseudogene. The CDR3 covers 14 residues. CDR3 DNA sequence: TGTGCCATTGGGGGACAGATACTGAACACTGAAGCTTTCTTT. Protein product: CAIGGQILNTEAFF.

This clone has just one count. V and J are TRBV7-3 and TRBJ2-3; D unresolved. Trimming cost V 6 bases and J 2 bases, with 9 bases left between them. In germline, CDR1 is SGHTA, CDR2 FQGTGA. The CDR3 runs to 13 residues. In DNA form, the CDR3 reads TGTGCCAGCAGGCCTCTAGACACAGATACGCAGTATTTT. Its translation is CASRPLDTDTQYF.

The chain recombines TRBV6-5 with TRBJ1-1; weak D call: TRBD1 (6 bases). V gave up 6 bases and J gave up 1 base, with 12 bases separating them. The CDR3 is 14 amino acids. Germline loops: CDR1 MNHEY, CDR2 SVGAGI. In DNA form, the CDR3 reads TGTGCCAGCAGAAAACAGGGCACGAACACTGAAGCTTTCTTT. It is translated as CASRKQGTNTEAFF.

The genes are TRBV6-5 and TRBJ1-3; D not resolved. This CDR3 contains 15 residues. V lost 0 bases, J lost 0 bases, and 6 bases lay in between. Germline loops: CDR1 MNHEY, CDR2 SVGAGI. The CDR3 nucleotides read TGTGCCAGCAGTTACTCTTGGAGCTCTGGAAACACCATATATTTT. The encoded protein is CASSYSWSSGNTIYF.

The V gene is TRBV4-1, the J gene TRBJ2-3; no reliable D call. V lost 0 bases, J lost 4 bases, and 14 bases lay in between. Germline-derived CDR1 and CDR2 are MGHRA and YSYEKL. CDR3 length equals 16 residues. This chain's CDR3 is CASSQEGRSRADTQYF. The CDR3 nucleotides read TGCGCCAGCAGCCAAGAAGGGCGGAGTAGGGCAGATACGCAGTATTTT.

The gene calls are TRBV19 and TRBJ2-1; D remains unclear. CDR3 size: 14 residues. CDR1 is LNHDA, CDR2 SQIVND, per germline (reference sequence). V lost 4 bases, J lost 0 bases, and 7 bases lay in between. The CDR3 sequence: CASSKLRSYNEQFF. The CDR3 nucleotides are TGTGCCAGTAGTAAACTGCGCTCCTACAATGAGCAGTTCTTC.

This chain joins TRBV18 and TRBJ2-7, with D unresolved. CDR1 and CDR2 from the germline V gene are KGHSH and LQKENI. CDR3 length equals 15 residues. Trimming removed 0 bases at V and 6 bases at J, with 15 bases between. CDR3 residues: CASSPPIPTRGEQYF. The CDR3 nucleotides are TGTGCCAGCTCACCACCGATACCCACACGAGGCGAGCAGTACTTC.

The chain uses TRBV7-3 and TRBJ2-5; 7 bases are shared with TRBD2. This CDR3 region has 15 residues. Germline V gives CDR1 SGHTA, CDR2 FQGTGA. V lost 5 bases and J lost 6; bases outside the gene matches: 12. This CDR3 is CASSLSGALGKTQYF. CDR3 in DNA: TGTGCCAGCAGCCTGAGCGGGGCCCTTGGGAAGACCCAGTACTTC.